This TCR beta chain was retrieved from a study of T cell responses to AZD1222 COVID-19 vaccine. Study-wide points: Clonal diversity was possibly underestimated, and the donors were mostly white British, with more females. The number of AZD1222 recipients seropositive at baseline was only five or six. Two AZD1222 administrations were followed by greater Spike-specific TCR breadth and depth.

TCRdb's table, derived via immunoSEQ multiplex PCR, lists solely in-frame clones and lacks some. Altogether about 160,000 clones are present, about 90% being singletons, with the ten largest covering approximately 2%. Comments on this clone: Its antigen is not identified.

V lost 1 base to trimming and J lost 5 bases; unmatched junction nucleotides: 3. This CDR3 has 14 residues. Germline assignment: CDR1 MGHRA and CDR2 YSYEKL. The chain combines TRBV4-1 with TRBJ2-7, with 9 positions matching TRBD2. This TCR was recovered from an adult in good health. Sequencing was performed on peripheral blood, taken on day 0 of AZD1222 vaccination. CDR3 loop: CASSQVVAGDEQYF. CDR3 nucleotides: TGCGCCAGCAGCCAAGTCGTAGCGGGAGACGAGCAGTACTTC.